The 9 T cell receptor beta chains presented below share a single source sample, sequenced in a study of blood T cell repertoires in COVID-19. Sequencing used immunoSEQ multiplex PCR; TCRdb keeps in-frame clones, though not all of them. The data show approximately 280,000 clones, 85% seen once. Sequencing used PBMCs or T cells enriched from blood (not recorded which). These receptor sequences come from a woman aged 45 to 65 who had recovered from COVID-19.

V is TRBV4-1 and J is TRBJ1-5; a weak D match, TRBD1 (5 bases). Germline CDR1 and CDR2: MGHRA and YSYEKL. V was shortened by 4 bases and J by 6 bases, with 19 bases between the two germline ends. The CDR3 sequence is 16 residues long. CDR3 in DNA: TGCGCCAGCAGCCTACAAGATACCAGGGATAGTCAGCCCCAGCATTTT. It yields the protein CASSLQDTRDSQPQHF.

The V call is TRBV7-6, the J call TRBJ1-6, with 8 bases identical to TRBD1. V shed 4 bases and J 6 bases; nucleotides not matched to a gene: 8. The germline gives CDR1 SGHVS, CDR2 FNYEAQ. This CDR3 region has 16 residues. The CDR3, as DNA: TGTGCCAGCAGCTCGGCCGGGACAGGCTCTAATTCACCCCTCCACTTT. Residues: CASSSAGTGSNSPLHF.

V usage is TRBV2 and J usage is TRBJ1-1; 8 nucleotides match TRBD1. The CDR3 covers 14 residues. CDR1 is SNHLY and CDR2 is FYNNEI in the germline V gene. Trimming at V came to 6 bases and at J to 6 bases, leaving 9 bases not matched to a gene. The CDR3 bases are TGTGCCAGCAGAAAACAGGGGGGGGTCGCTGAAGCTTTCTTT. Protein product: CASRKQGGVAEAFF. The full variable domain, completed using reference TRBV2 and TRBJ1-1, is EPEVTQTPSHQVTQMGQEVILRCVPISNHLYFYWYRQILGQKVEFLVSFYNNEISEKSEIFDDQFSVERPDGSNFTLKIRSTKLEDSAMYFCASRKQGGVAEAFFGQGTRLTVV.

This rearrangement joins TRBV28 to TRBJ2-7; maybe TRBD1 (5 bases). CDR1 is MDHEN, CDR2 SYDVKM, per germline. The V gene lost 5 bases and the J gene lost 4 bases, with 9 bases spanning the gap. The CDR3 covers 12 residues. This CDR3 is CASSMYRYEQYF. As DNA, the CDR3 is TGTGCCAGCAGTATGTACAGGTACGAGCAGTACTTC.

The chain's CDR3 is CASSSLARVTEAFF. The CDR3 nucleotides are TGTGCCAGCAGTTCCCTGGCGAGGGTCACTGAAGCTTTCTTT. The chain joins TRBV28 to TRBJ1-1; unclear D gene. Trimming removed 4 bases from V and 4 bases from J, with 13 bases in between. CDR3 length: 14 amino acids. CDR1 and CDR2 from the germline V gene are MDHEN and SYDVKM.

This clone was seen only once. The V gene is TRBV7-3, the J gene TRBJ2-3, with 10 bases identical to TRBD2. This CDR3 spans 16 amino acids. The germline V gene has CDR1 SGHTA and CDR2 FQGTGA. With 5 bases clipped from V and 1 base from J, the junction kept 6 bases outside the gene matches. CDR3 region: CASSPSGGGGTDTQYF. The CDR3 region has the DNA TGTGCCAGCAGCCCTAGCGGGGGAGGAGGCACAGATACGCAGTATTTT.

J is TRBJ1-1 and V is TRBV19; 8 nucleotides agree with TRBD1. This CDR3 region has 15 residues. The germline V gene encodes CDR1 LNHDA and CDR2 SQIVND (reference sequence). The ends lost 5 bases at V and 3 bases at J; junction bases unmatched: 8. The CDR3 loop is CASSYEGQVDTEAFF. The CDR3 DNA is TGTGCCAGTAGTTATGAGGGACAGGTGGACACTGAAGCTTTCTTT.

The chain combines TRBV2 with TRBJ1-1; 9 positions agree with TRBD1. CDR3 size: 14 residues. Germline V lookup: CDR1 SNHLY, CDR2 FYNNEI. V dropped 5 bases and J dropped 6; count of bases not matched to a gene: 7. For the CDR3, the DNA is TGTGCCAGCAGTAGAGACAGGGGGATTGCTGAAGCTTTCTTT. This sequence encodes CASSRDRGIAEAFF.

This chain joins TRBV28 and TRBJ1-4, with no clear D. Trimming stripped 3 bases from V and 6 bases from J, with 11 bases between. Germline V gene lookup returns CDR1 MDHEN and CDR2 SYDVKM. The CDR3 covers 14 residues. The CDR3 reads CASSFTTIDEKLFF. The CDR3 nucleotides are TGTGCCAGCAGTTTTACAACTATAGATGAAAAACTGTTTTTT.